The 5 T cell receptor beta chains given below trace back to one sample, sequenced in a study of CD8 T cells in Susac syndrome. The authors reverse transcribed roughly 0.45 to 1 ug RNA with random hexamers. Each CDR3 protein is one row after TCRdb ran MiXCR on the immunoSEQ multiplex PCR reads. Among some 150,000 distinct CDR3 sequences listed, roughly 95% were seen once. The sample comprised CD4+ T cells from PBMCs. These receptors came from a human donor in good health.

V is TRBV30 and J is TRBJ1-1; D is unclear. V was cut by 0 bases and J by 4 bases, with 6 bases left in between. Germline V CDR1 and CDR2: GTSNPN, SVGIG (reference sequence). This CDR3 comprises 12 residues. CDR3 region: CAWSVGSTEAFF. In nucleotides, the CDR3 is TGTGCCTGGAGTGTAGGGAGCACTGAAGCTTTCTTT.

The CDR3 sequence is CASSHLVTSDEQYF. DNA for the CDR3: TGCGCCAGCAGCCACTTGGTAACTAGCGACGAGCAGTACTTC. The chain carries TRBV4-1 and TRBJ2-7, with TRBD2 identical over 7 bases. CDR1 is MGHRA and CDR2 is YSYEKL in the germline V gene. The junction had 7 bases not matched to a gene; V was cut back by 3 bases and J by 5 bases. The CDR3 covers 14 residues.

As concerns this clonotype: As the CDR3 is not closed by the conserved phenylalanine or tryptophan, this likely results from a read error. The chain recombines TRBV4-1 with TRBJ2-1, with D perhaps assigned TRBD1 or TRBD2 (5 bases each). The CDR3 runs 15 residues. Deletions cut 4 bases from V and 12 bases from J, with 22 bases between. Germline values: CDR1 MGHRA, CDR2 YSYEKL. The CDR3 spells CASSLAGTLGRGQFL. The CDR3 DNA sequence: TGCGCCAGCAGCCTGGCCGGGACCCTGGGAAGGGGGCAGTTCCTC.

V is TRBV7-2 and J is TRBJ1-5; D is possibly TRBD1 (5 bases). Trimming pared 3 bases from V and 6 bases from J, leaving 9 bases between. CDR1 and CDR2 from the germline V gene are SGHTA and FQGNSA. This CDR3 comprises 13 residues. The CDR3 is CASSFGGGQPQHF. Written as DNA, the CDR3 is TGTGCCAGCAGCTTTGGGGGAGGTCAGCCCCAGCATTTT.

A few counts support this clonotype. The chain uses TRBV12-3 or TRBV12-4 and TRBJ1-2, with TRBD1 matching over 7 bases. Trimming at V came to 1 base and at J to 4 bases, leaving 0 bases not matched to a gene. The CDR3 has 13 amino acids. The CDR3 DNA reads as TGTGCCAGCAGTTTAGACAGGGGCTATGGCTACACCTTC. Its translation is CASSLDRGYGYTF.